This T cell receptor (beta chain) stems from a study of beta chain features in type 1 diabetes. For this clone: The antigen is not known.

Averaging roughly 0.12 L, one heparinised blood draw came from each individual donor. Purity (above 98%) was reached by all sorted populations. Study results and limitations: TCRB CDR3s from Type 1 diabetes patients were moderately but significantly shorter in all four CD4+ subsets. Insertions were fewer and deletions more numerous at VDJ junctions in type 1 diabetes patients. Overrepresentation of cells with high TCR expression could result from cDNA sequencing.

V was clipped by 7 bases and J by 9 bases, with 16 bases between them. The CDR3 consists of 12 residues. Germline CDR1 and CDR2: MNHEY and SMNVEV (reference sequence). The sequenced template was cDNA made from the entire isolated RNA. Clones were read by immunoSEQ multiplex PCR, and TCRdb kept only the in-frame ones, dropping some. The profile shows 600,000 to 750,000 clones, 12% of them singletons. The source is a man aged 25-40 years with type 1 diabetes. The chain carries TRBV27 and TRBJ2-7; D may correspond to TRBD1 or TRBD2 (5 bases each). The sequenced material came from naive CD4+ T cells from blood. CDR3 nucleotides: TGTGCCAGCACAAAATCCCAGGGACGGCAGTACTTC. This sequence encodes CASTKSQGRQYF.